This record concerns one T cell receptor (beta chain) sequence. The sample is drawn from a study of cytomegalovirus exposure and HLA in healthy donors. The PCR ran on 60 Vbeta and 13 Jbeta primers. Repertoires were generated with immunoSEQ multiplex PCR, while TCRdb's copy carries only in-frame clones and drops some. The sample shows about 59,000 clones, 75% to 90% of them seen only once. V was cut by 0 bases and J by 5 bases, with 11 bases left in between. The germline V gene has CDR1 SGDLS and CDR2 YYNGEE. The CDR3 is made up of 14 amino acids. The origin of this receptor is a woman in her thirties or forties in good health and CMV-seronegative. The source material was PBMCs. The J gene is TRBJ2-5, the V gene TRBV9, with unresolved D. The CDR3: CASSVGRPAETQYF. CDR3 DNA: TGTGCCAGCAGCGTAGGGCGGCCGGCGGAGACCCAGTACTTC.